Sequencing of this T cell receptor (beta chain) was carried out in a study of response to subunit inactivated influenza vaccine. The germline gives CDR1 ENHRY, CDR2 SYGVKD. J gave up 0 bases and V 6 bases, and 4 bases lay outside the gene matches. This CDR3 is 16 amino acids long. TCRdb redid the calling of the RT-PCR reads with MiXCR, one entry per CDR3 protein. The table shows about 570,000 distinct CDR3 sequences, with approximately 10% occurring only once. This same sample was also part of a study on T cells expressing NK-cell markers. That source adds: It was by 5'RACE template switching with UMIs that TCR beta cDNA was made. Most of the eight sequenced donors were HCMV-seropositive; one was seronegative.

The sequences come from PBMCs from blood, collected on the day of vaccination. V is TRBV10-3 and J is TRBJ2-1; 11 bases are a match to TRBD2. The source is a man in his fifties who received an inactivated influenza vaccine. DNA of the CDR3: TGTGCCATCAGCCGACTAGCGGGGAGCTCCTACAATGAGCAGTTCTTC. Protein sequence: CAISRLAGSSYNEQFF.